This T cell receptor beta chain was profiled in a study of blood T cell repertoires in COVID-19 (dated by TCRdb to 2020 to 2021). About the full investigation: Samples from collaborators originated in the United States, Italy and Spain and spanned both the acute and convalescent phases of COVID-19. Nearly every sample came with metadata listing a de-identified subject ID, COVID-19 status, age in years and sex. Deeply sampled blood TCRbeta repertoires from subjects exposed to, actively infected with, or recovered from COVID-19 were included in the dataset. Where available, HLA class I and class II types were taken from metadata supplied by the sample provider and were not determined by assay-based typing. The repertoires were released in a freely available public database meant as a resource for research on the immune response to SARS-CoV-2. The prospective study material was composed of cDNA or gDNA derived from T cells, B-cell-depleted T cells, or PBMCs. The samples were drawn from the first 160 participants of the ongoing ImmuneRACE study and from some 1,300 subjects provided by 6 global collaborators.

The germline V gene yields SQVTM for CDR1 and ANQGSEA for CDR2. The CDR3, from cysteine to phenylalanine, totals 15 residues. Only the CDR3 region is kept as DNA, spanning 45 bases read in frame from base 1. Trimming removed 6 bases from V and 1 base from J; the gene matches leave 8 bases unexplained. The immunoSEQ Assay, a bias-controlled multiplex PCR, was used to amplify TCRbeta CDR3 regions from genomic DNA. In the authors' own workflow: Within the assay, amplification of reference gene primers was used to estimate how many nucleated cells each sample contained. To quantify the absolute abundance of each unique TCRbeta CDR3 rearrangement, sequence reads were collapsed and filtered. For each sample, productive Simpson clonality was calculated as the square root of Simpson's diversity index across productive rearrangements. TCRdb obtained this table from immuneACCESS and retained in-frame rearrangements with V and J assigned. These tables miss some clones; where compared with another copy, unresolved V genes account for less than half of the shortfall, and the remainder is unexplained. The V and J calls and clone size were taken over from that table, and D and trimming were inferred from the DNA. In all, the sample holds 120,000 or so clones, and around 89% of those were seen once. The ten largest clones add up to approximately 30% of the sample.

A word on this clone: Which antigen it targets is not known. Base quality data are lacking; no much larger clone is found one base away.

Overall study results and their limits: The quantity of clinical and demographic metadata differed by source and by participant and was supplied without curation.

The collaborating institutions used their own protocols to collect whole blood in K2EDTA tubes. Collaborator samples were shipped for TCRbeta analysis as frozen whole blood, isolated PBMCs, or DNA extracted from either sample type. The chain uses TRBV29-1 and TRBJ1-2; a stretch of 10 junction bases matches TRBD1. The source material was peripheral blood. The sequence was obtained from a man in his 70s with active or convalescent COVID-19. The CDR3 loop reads CSVKVTGGDNYGYTF. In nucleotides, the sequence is TGCAGCGTAAAAGTGACAGGGGGCGATAACTATGGCTACACCTTC.